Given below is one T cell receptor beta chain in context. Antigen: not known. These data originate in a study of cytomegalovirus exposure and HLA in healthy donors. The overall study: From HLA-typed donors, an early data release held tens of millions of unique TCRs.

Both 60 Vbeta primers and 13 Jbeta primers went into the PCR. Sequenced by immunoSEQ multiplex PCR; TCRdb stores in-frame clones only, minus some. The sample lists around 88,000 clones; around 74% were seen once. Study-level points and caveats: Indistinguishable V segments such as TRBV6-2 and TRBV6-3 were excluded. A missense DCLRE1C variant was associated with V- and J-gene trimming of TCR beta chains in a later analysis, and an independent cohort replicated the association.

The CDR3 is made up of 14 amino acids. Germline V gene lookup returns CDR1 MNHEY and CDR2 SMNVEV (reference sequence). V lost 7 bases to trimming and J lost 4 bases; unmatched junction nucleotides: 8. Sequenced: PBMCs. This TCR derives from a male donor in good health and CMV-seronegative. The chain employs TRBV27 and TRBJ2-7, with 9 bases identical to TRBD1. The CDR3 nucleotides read TGTGCCAGCATCGCGCCGGGACAGGGTTACGAGCAGTACTTC. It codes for CASIAPGQGYEQYF.